This TCR beta chain was observed in a study of metastatic and nonmetastatic thyroid tumors. The CDR3 covers 15 residues. Germline CDR1 is SGDLS and CDR2 is YYNGEE. The V end was cut by 4 bases, the J end by 4 bases, with 14 bases between. Treatment of any kind had been given to no patient before thyroid surgery. This clone was counted between two and nine times. What it binds is not known. From the PCR reads, TCRdb re-called clones with MiXCR. The sample yields approximately 4,000 clones, nearly 30% seen once. Study findings and constraints: It was reported that TCR beta diversity was significantly higher in malignant thyroid tumors than benign nodules, in blood and tumor.

Input material: adjacent normal tissue. This receptor was identified in a male donor with papillary thyroid cancer or a benign thyroid nodule (not recorded which). Some clones in this sample may be carry-over from other donors' samples. The chain combines TRBV9 with TRBJ2-2; D perhaps matches TRBD2 (6 bases). In nucleotides, the CDR3 is TGTGCCAGCAGCTCCCCGGGACTGAGCACCGGGGAGCTGTTTTTT. Its translation: CASSSPGLSTGELFF.